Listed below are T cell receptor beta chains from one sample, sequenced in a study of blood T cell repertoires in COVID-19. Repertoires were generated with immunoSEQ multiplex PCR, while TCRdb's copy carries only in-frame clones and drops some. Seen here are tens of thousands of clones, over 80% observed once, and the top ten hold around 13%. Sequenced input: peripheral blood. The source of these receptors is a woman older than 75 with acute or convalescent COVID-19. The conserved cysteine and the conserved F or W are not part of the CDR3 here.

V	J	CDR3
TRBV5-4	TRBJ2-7	ASSLGQQAYEQY
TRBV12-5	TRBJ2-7	ASGRRSYEQY
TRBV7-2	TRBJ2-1	ASTRETSVYNEQF
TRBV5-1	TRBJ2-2	ASSWGTGNTGELF
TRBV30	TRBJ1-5	AWSQGWSNSNQPQH
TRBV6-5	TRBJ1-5	ASSYGGAPDLPQH
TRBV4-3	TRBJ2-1	ASSQSTGKHNEQF
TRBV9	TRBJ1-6	ASSGRDRARSSYNSPLH
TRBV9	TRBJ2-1	ASSVGPGGPGYNEQF
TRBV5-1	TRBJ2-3	ASSLAASGQDTQY
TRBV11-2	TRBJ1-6	ASSLSSVDNSPLH
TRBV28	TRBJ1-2	ASTTDTTNYGYT
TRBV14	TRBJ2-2	ASSPPTGHLGWTGELF
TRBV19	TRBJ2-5	ASSTRLGRGETQY
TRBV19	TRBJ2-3	ASRDPTSTDTQY
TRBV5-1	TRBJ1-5	ASSPTPGGNQPQH
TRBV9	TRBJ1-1	ASSVSGTPMNTEAF
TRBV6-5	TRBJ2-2	ASTPLEGYTGELF
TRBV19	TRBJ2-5	ASSPTGLETQY
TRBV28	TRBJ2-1	ASNGVIEGQF
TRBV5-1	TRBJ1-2	ASSLGQQTNYGYT
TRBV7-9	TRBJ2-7	ASSPITGTFSYEQY
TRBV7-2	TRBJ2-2	ASSFTSGTGELF
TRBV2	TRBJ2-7	AFAPDRGREQY
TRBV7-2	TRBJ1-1	ASSPRDRVRAF
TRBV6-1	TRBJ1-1	ASSEGDRSTEAF
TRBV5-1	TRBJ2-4	ASSAGGGAKNIQY
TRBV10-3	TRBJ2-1	AISDRTGVYNEQF
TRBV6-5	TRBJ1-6	ASSKAGNSPLH
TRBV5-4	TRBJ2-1	ASSLVRGSNEQF
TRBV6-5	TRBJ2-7	ASGRLEQY
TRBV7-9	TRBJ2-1	ASSRSGGGGEQF
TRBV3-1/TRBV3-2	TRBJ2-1	ASSHRTSGRARNEQF
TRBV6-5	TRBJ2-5	ASSRTGGWETQY
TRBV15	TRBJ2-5	ATSRDFNRKQETQY
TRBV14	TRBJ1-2	ASSQGVMQSYGYT
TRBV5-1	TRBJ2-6	ASSLRLSHGSGDSGANVLT
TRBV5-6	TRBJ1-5	ASSLGTRHGNQPQH
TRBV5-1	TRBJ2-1	ASSPIVTGTRQDNEQF
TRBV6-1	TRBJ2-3	ASSGSRAGDTDTQY
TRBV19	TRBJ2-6	ASMVQGSSSGANVLT
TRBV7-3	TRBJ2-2	ASSSGYRTGELF
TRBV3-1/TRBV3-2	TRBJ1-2	ASSQGTGGALGYT
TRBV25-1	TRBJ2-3	ASTRDRGHGDTQY
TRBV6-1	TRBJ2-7	ASSEQAGNIYEQY
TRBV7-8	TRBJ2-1	ASSLVQRDVNEQF
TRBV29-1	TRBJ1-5	SVGTGEQPQH
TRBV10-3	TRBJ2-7	AISGLVRGLGEQY
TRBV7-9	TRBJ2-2	ASSLIIPGTGELF
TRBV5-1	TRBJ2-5	ASSLLGTSNQETQY
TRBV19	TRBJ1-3	ASSLNTNSGNTIY
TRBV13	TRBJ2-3	ASSLITGGPGTDTQY